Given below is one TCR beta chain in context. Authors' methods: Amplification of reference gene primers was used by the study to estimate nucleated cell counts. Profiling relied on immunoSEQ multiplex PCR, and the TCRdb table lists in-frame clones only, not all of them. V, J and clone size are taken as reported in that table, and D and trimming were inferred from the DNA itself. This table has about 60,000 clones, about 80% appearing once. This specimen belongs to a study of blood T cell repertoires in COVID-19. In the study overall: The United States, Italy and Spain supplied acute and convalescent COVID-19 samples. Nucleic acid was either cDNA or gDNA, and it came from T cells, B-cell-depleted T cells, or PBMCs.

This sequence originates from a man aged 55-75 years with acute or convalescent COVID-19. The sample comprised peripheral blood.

The CDR3 spells CASSQGHATNEKLFF. In DNA form, the CDR3 reads TGCGCCAGCAGCCAAGGACATGCAACTAATGAAAAACTGTTTTTT. J is TRBJ1-4 and V is TRBV4-3, with D hard to call. Trimming took 1 base from V and 0 from J, leaving 6 bases between them. The germline V gene has CDR1 LGHNA and CDR2 YSLEER. The CDR3 has 15 residues.